One sample yielded the 18 T cell receptor beta chains listed below, sequenced in a study of cytomegalovirus exposure and HLA in healthy donors. The assay was immunoSEQ multiplex PCR, and TCRdb's table has in-frame clones only and misses some. The data hold over 250,000 clones, with 80% to 90% observed a single time. Sequencing input: PBMCs. The receptors here all came from a woman aged 18-29 years in good health and CMV-seronegative.

The chain employs TRBV30 and TRBJ2-7; 7 bases fit TRBD1. The V gene end was trimmed by 1 base and the J gene end by 0 bases; junction bases not matched to a gene: 3. The CDR3 sequence is 14 residues long. Germline CDR1 and CDR2: GTSNPN and SVGIG (reference sequence). DNA of the CDR3: TGTGCCTGGAGTGATGACAGGGCCTCCTACGAGCAGTACTTC. Translated, it gives CAWSDDRASYEQYF.

The chain has TRBV9 and TRBJ1-4; D not resolved. With 4 bases removed from V and 5 bases from J, the gap between germline ends came to 6 bases. The CDR3 contains 12 residues. Germline assignment: CDR1 SGDLS and CDR2 YYNGEE. CDR3: CASSPRNEKLFF. For the CDR3, the DNA is TGTGCCAGCAGCCCTCGGAATGAAAAACTGTTTTTT.

This clone was counted a few times. J is TRBJ2-3 and V is TRBV4-2; 9 bases agree with TRBD2. This CDR3 is 18 amino acids long. CDR1 and CDR2 from the germline V gene are LGHNA and YNFKEQ. V shed 0 bases and J 2 bases; nucleotides not matched to a gene: 9. The CDR3 region is CASSQDPGLAGPTDTQYF. The CDR3 DNA sequence: TGTGCCAGCAGCCAAGATCCCGGGCTAGCGGGACCCACAGATACGCAGTATTTT.

The chain employs TRBV2 and TRBJ2-7; 8 bases are a match to TRBD1. The germline V gene encodes CDR1 SNHLY and CDR2 FYNNEI. The ends lost 7 bases at V and 7 bases at J; junction bases unmatched: 9. This CDR3 region has 13 residues. CDR3: CASKPGQAREQYF. The CDR3 region has the DNA TGTGCCAGCAAGCCGGGACAGGCCAGAGAGCAGTACTTC.

The CDR3: CASSPPAGGGNQPQHF. As DNA, the CDR3 is TGTGCCAGCTCACCACCGGCGGGGGGGGGCAATCAGCCCCAGCATTTT. The V and J genes are TRBV18 and TRBJ1-5, with D perhaps matching TRBD1 (5 bases). CDR3 length: 16 amino acids. Trimming left V 0 bases short and J 2 bases short, with 11 bases between. Germline CDR1 KGHSH, CDR2 LQKENI.

The chain combines TRBV27 with TRBJ2-1; the match to TRBD2 covers 10 bases. Trimming removed 6 bases from V and 5 bases from J; junction bases left unmatched: 13. This CDR3 contains 17 residues. The germline gives CDR1 MNHEY, CDR2 SMNVEV (reference sequence). This chain's CDR3 is CASSQDLTGLANNEQFF. The DNA for the CDR3 is TGTGCCAGCAGCCAAGATCTCACGGGACTAGCGAACAATGAGCAGTTCTTC.

The genes are TRBV30 and TRBJ2-7; 8 bases agree with TRBD2. Germline lookup yields CDR1 GTSNPN and CDR2 SVGIG (reference sequence). J was trimmed by 0 bases and V by 4 bases; bases with no gene match: 14. The CDR3 extends over 17 amino acids. In nucleotides, the CDR3 is TGTGCCTGGAATACAGGGTTGGGCGGGGGGAGCTCCTACGAGCAGTACTTC. This gives the protein CAWNTGLGGGSSYEQYF.

In nucleotides, the CDR3 is TGTGCCAGAGATGGACTAGCGTTGAACACCGGGGAGCTGTTTTTT. Translation: CARDGLALNTGELFF. V gene TRBV6-5 combines with J gene TRBJ2-2; the match to TRBD2 covers 9 bases. Germline V CDR1 and CDR2: MNHEY, SVGAGI. The CDR3 consists of 15 residues. The V and J ends lost 9 bases and 1 base, in that order; junction bases with no gene match: 6.

The chain carries TRBV30 and TRBJ1-1; D gene unclear. CDR3 length: 13 residues. Trimming left V 4 bases short and J 2 bases short, with 11 bases between. Per germline, CDR1 GTSNPN and CDR2 SVGIG (reference sequence). The CDR3 loop is CAWKNYGNTEAFF. For the CDR3, the DNA is TGTGCCTGGAAGAACTACGGAAACACTGAAGCTTTCTTT.

This clone was detected only once. This chain connects TRBV9 to TRBJ2-3, with TRBD2 identical over 7 bases. CDR3 size: 16 residues. Unmatched junction bases numbered 5, after V lost 0 bases and J lost 1 base. CDR1 and CDR2 (germline): SGDLS, YYNGEE. Written as DNA, the CDR3 is TGTGCCAGCAGCGTAGCACCGGGGGGTCGCACAGATACGCAGTATTTT. Encoded protein: CASSVAPGGRTDTQYF. Full variable domain (remainder filled in from reference TRBV9 and TRBJ2-3): DSGVTQTPKHLITATGQRVTLRCSPRSGDLSVYWYQQSLDQGLQFLIQYYNGEERAKGNILERFSAQQFPDLHSELNLSSLELGDSALYFCASSVAPGGRTDTQYFGPGTRLTVL.

This chain joins TRBV18 and TRBJ2-5, with D uncertain. Trimming took 3 bases from V and 1 from J, leaving 6 bases between them. The CDR3 sequence is 13 residues long. From germline, CDR1 is KGHSH and CDR2 LQKENI. The DNA for the CDR3 is TGTGCCAGCTCACCTCCCAGCCAAGAGACCCAGTACTTC. Protein sequence: CASSPPSQETQYF.

The V and J genes are TRBV9 and TRBJ2-5; 12 nucleotides match TRBD2. The V segment lost 0 bases and the J segment 5 bases; nucleotides outside the gene matches: 5. Per germline, CDR1 SGDLS and CDR2 YYNGEE. There are 16 residues in the CDR3. DNA for the CDR3: TGTGCCAGCAGCGTAGAGCCTAGCGGGAGGGGGGAGACCCAGTACTTC. It codes for CASSVEPSGRGETQYF.

The chain combines TRBV19 with TRBJ1-5, with 9 bases identical to TRBD1. The CDR3 totals 15 residues. Trimming removed 5 bases from V and 0 bases from J; junction bases left unmatched: 2. The germline V gene has CDR1 LNHDA and CDR2 SQIVND (reference sequence). The CDR3 loop reads CASSSTGGSNQPQHF. The CDR3, as DNA: TGTGCCAGTAGTTCGACAGGGGGTAGCAATCAGCCCCAGCATTTT. The full variable domain, rest sourced from reference TRBV19 and TRBJ1-5, is DGGITQSPKYLFRKEGQNVTLSCEQNLNHDAMYWYRQDPGQGLRLIYYSQIVNDFQKGDIAEGYSVSREKKESFPLTVTSAQKNPTAFYLCASSSTGGSNQPQHFGDGTRLSIL.

V is TRBV5-1 and J is TRBJ1-2; 9 bases agree with TRBD1. Unmatched junction bases numbered 7, after V lost 0 bases and J lost 10 bases. Per germline, CDR1 SGHRS and CDR2 YFSETQ. The CDR3 totals 14 residues. In DNA form, the CDR3 reads TGCGCCAGCAGCTTGGTGGGACAGGGCAGCGACTACACCTTC. Its protein product is CASSLVGQGSDYTF.

The rearrangement joins TRBV14 to TRBJ1-5, with D perhaps matching TRBD1 (6 bases). Germline V lookup: CDR1 SGHDN, CDR2 FVKESK. The CDR3 totals 14 residues. V shed 4 bases and J shed 7 bases, with 14 bases lying between them. CDR3 nucleotides: TGTGCCAGCAGCCCCGCGACAGGTGTCCAGCCCCAGCATTTT. It codes for CASSPATGVQPQHF. The whole variable domain, filled in from reference TRBV14 and TRBJ1-5, reads EAGVTQFPSHSVIEKGQTVTLRCDPISGHDNLYWYRRVMGKEIKFLLHFVKESKQDESGMPNNRFLAERTGGTYSTLKVQPAELEDSGVYFCASSPATGVQPQHFGDGTRLSIL.

The chain uses TRBV5-1 and TRBJ2-3, with D unresolved. Germline loops: CDR1 SGHRS, CDR2 YFSETQ. The V gene lost 5 bases and the J gene lost 1 base, with 8 bases spanning the gap. The CDR3 is 13 residues long. The CDR3 sequence: CASSPLRTDTQYF. As DNA, the CDR3 is TGCGCCAGCAGTCCCCTCCGCACAGATACGCAGTATTTT.

This chain links TRBV7-6 with TRBJ1-2; unclear D gene. Germline assignment: CDR1 SGHVS and CDR2 FNYEAQ. CDR3 length: 14 amino acids. Deletions cut 3 bases from V and 3 bases from J, with 11 bases between. CDR3 region: CASSFNPSDYGYTF. As DNA, the CDR3 is TGTGCCAGCAGCTTCAATCCCAGTGACTATGGCTACACCTTC.

This chain connects TRBV5-1 to TRBJ2-3; 10 bases line up with TRBD2. The CDR3 covers 16 residues. The germline CDR1 and CDR2 sequences are SGHRS and YFSETQ. V lost 0 bases, J lost 6 bases, and 7 bases stayed unmatched. CDR3 loop: CASSLGTSGTYDTQYF. Here the CDR3 DNA reads TGCGCCAGCAGCTTGGGAACTAGCGGGACCTATGATACGCAGTATTTT.